The rows below give T cell receptor beta chains drawn from one sample of a study of control samples from healthy donors and cancer patients. Profiling relied on immunoSEQ multiplex PCR, and the TCRdb table lists in-frame clones only, not all of them. The sample holds fewer than 60,000 clones; 80% to 90% are singletons and the top ten take over 2.5%. Sequenced material: PBMCs. The receptors come from a woman aged 50 to 60 with lung cancer. Each CDR3 is given with its conserved first and last residue. A D gene is named only where the DNA matches it firmly. Clone size appears in some rows only: once, few, many, or a class for an expanded clone.

D gene,V gene,clone size,J gene,CDR3 DNA,CDR3 protein
.,TRBV20-1,.,TRBJ1-2,TGCAGTGCTAGAAGTGGCTATGGCTACACCTTC,CSARSGYGYTF
TRBD1,TRBV12-5,.,TRBJ2-7,TGTGCTAGTGGTAAAAACCGACCTGGGACAGGGGGTGACGAGCAGTACTTC,CASGKNRPGTGGDEQYF
.,TRBV18,.,TRBJ1-1,TGTGCCAGCTCACCAACTTTATTGGAAGCTTTCTTT,CASSPTLLEAFF
TRBD1,TRBV5-6,few,TRBJ1-1,TGTGCCAGCAGCTACCTCGGGACAGGGAACACTGAAGCTTTCTTT,CASSYLGTGNTEAFF
.,TRBV3-1/TRBV3-2,.,TRBJ2-1,TGTGCCAGCAGCCAACCCATAGGCTCCTACAATGAGCAGTTCTTC,CASSQPIGSYNEQFF
.,TRBV28,.,TRBJ1-4,TGTGCCAGCAGTTTACCCGGACTAGGGGAAAAACTGTTTTTT,CASSLPGLGEKLFF
.,TRBV11-3,.,TRBJ2-7,TGTGCCAGCAGACCGGGACAAGGGGGCTACGAGCAGTACTTC,CASRPGQGGYEQYF
TRBD1,TRBV5-1,.,TRBJ2-7,TGCGCCAGCACCTCCCAGGGGGCTGACGAGCAGTACTTC,CASTSQGADEQYF
TRBD1,TRBV2,.,TRBJ2-7,TGTGCCAGCAAGACAGGGGGAATTGAGCAGTACTTC,CASKTGGIEQYF
.,TRBV24-1,.,TRBJ1-3,TGTGCCACCAGTGATGAGAGAACTGGAAAAACCATATATTTT,CATSDERTGKTIYF
TRBD1,TRBV6-6,.,TRBJ1-2,TGTGCCAGCAGTTCCAGACAGGGCATCGGTGGCTACACCTTC,CASSSRQGIGGYTF
TRBD1,TRBV11-2,once,TRBJ1-2,TGTGCCAGCAGCATAGGACAGGGTCCAGTCTATGGCTACACCTTC,CASSIGQGPVYGYTF
.,TRBV6-6,.,TRBJ2-5,TGTGCCAGCAGTTACTCAGGACTTGAAGAGACCCAGTACTTC,CASSYSGLEETQYF
.,TRBV20-1,.,TRBJ1-5,TGCAGTGCTAGTGGCGAGCTGGCTAGCAATCAGCCCCAGCATTTT,CSASGELASNQPQHF
.,TRBV7-2,.,TRBJ1-5,TGTGCCAGCAGCGCCTCGACAGGCAGCAGGCAGCCCCAGCATTTT,CASSASTGSRQPQHF
.,TRBV30,once,TRBJ1-2,TGTGCCTGGAGTGAACACGGGTGGGGCTACACCTTC,CAWSEHGWGYTF
.,TRBV18,.,TRBJ2-3,TGTGCCAGCTCACCGGACAGCCGGAGGGACACAGATACGCAGTATTTT,CASSPDSRRDTDTQYF
.,TRBV7-9,.,TRBJ1-1,TGTGCCAGCAGCCGGGACTCCGGCACTGAAGCTTTCTTT,CASSRDSGTEAFF
.,TRBV7-8,.,TRBJ1-1,TGTGCCAGCAGCCGGCCACGGACAGAGTTGAACACTGAAGCTTTCTTT,CASSRPRTELNTEAFF
.,TRBV4-3,.,TRBJ1-2,TGCGCCAGCAGCCGGTCCGGCGCCGACCTAACGGGTGGCTACACCTTC,CASSRSGADLTGGYTF
TRBD2,TRBV7-9,.,TRBJ2-5,TGTGCCAGCAGCTCTAGCGGTCAAGAGACCCAGTACTTC,CASSSSGQETQYF
TRBD1,TRBV25-1,.,TRBJ1-2,TGTGCCAGCAGTGAATATCTCACAGGGGGGCCGAACTATGGCTACACCTTC,CASSEYLTGGPNYGYTF
TRBD2,TRBV11-3,.,TRBJ2-5,TGTGCCACCGCGGGGGGAGAGACCCAGTACTTC,CATAGGETQYF
TRBD2,TRBV10-3,few,TRBJ2-1,TGTGCCATCAGTGAGTTCCCAGCGGGGGGGACTTACAATGAGCAGTTCTTC,CAISEFPAGGTYNEQFF
.,TRBV5-1,.,TRBJ1-5,TGCGCCAGCAGCTTGGCTGGGGGCGATCAGCCCCAGCATTTT,CASSLAGGDQPQHF
TRBD2,TRBV7-9,few,TRBJ2-3,TGTGCCAGCAGCTCTAGCGGGGGGGCCTCAGATACGCAGTATTTT,CASSSSGGASDTQYF
.,TRBV28,.,TRBJ1-2,TGTGCCAGCACTCACCGAGTCGATGGACAGTATGGCTACACCTTC,CASTHRVDGQYGYTF
.,TRBV28,few,TRBJ1-1,TGTGCCAGCAGTTTATCCTTAGGCACTGAAGCTTTCTTT,CASSLSLGTEAFF
.,TRBV27,.,TRBJ1-2,TGTGCCAGCAGTTTCCTGAAAACGGCGGTGTCTAACTATGGCTACACCTTC,CASSFLKTAVSNYGYTF
.,TRBV7-2,.,TRBJ2-5,TGTGCCAGCAGCTTTATGGTATCAGAGACCCAGTACTTC,CASSFMVSETQYF
TRBD1,TRBV19,once,TRBJ1-5,TGTGCCAGTAACGAACCGGGACAGGGGACGGGTGGCAATCAGCCCCAGCATTTT,CASNEPGQGTGGNQPQHF
.,TRBV7-2,once,TRBJ2-7,TGTGCCAGCAGCTTAGCTCAGGTCCGGGGCTACGAGCAGTACTTC,CASSLAQVRGYEQYF
.,TRBV5-1,.,TRBJ1-1,TGCGCCAGCAGGTATGACAGGCTCAACACTGAAGCTTTCTTT,CASRYDRLNTEAFF
TRBD1,TRBV28,.,TRBJ1-3,TGTGCCAGCAGTTTAGTTGGCGCAGGGGGGGGCTCTGGAAACACCATATATTTT,CASSLVGAGGGSGNTIYF
.,TRBV28,.,TRBJ2-4,TGTGCCAGCAGTTTACTTGCAGGGGTCGACGGCAAAAACATTCAGTACTTC,CASSLLAGVDGKNIQYF
.,TRBV5-1,.,TRBJ2-7,TGCGCCAGCAGTTTAGACTACAAGCAGTACTTC,CASSLDYKQYF
.,TRBV14,.,TRBJ1-1,TGTGCCAGCAGCGTTAAACCAGTCTGGTCGTTGAACACTGAAGCTTTCTTT,CASSVKPVWSLNTEAFF
.,TRBV12-5,.,TRBJ2-5,TGTGCTAGTGGTTTGGGGGTCGTAGAGACCCAGTACTTC,CASGLGVVETQYF
.,TRBV21-1,.,TRBJ2-3,TGTGCCAGCAGCAAAGGGGGCAATCAGAGGACAGGGACAGATACGCAGTATTTT,CASSKGGNQRTGTDTQYF
TRBD2,TRBV11-3,few,TRBJ2-3,TGTGCCAGCAGCTCGGGACTAGCGGGGGGTGGAGATACGCAGTATTTT,CASSSGLAGGGDTQYF
.,TRBV7-9,.,TRBJ2-7,TGTGCCAGCAGCTTAAACTCAGTGGGCGAGCAGTACTTC,CASSLNSVGEQYF
.,TRBV10-3,.,TRBJ1-2,TGTGCCATCAGATCCGGACAGCTCTATGGCTACACCTTC,CAIRSGQLYGYTF
.,TRBV6-6,once,TRBJ2-3,TGTGCCAGCGGTAGAGATACGCAGTATTTT,CASGRDTQYF
.,TRBV7-3,.,TRBJ1-1,TGTGCCAGCAGCGTACAGATGAACACTGAAGCTTTCTTT,CASSVQMNTEAFF
.,TRBV5-1,.,TRBJ1-5,TGCGCCAGCAGCTTGGATACGGGTCAGCCCCAGCATTTT,CASSLDTGQPQHF
.,TRBV28,.,TRBJ1-6,TGTGCCAGCAGAACCCTGAAGGGAGGGCCTAATTCACCCCTCCACTTT,CASRTLKGGPNSPLHF
TRBD1,TRBV7-2,.,TRBJ2-5,TGTGCCAGCAGCCCCGGGACAGATTATTATAGGACCCAGTACTTC,CASSPGTDYYRTQYF
TRBD2,TRBV12-5,.,TRBJ2-1,TGTGCTAGTGGTTTGAGTTCCGGGGGGGGATCCTACAATGAGCAGTTCTTC,CASGLSSGGGSYNEQFF
.,TRBV30,.,TRBJ2-5,TGTGCCTGGAGGTTAAATCCGGAGACCCAGTACTTC,CAWRLNPETQYF
TRBD1,TRBV4-3,.,TRBJ1-2,TGCGCCAGCAGCAAGGGGACAGGGTGGGGCTACACCTTC,CASSKGTGWGYTF
.,TRBV7-6,.,TRBJ1-6,TGTGCCAGCAGCTTAGCCAGTAGTGATTCACCCCTCCACTTT,CASSLASSDSPLHF
.,TRBV24-1,.,TRBJ2-1,TGTGCCACCAGTGATTTGAGGTCCACGGGGAGCAATGAGCAGTTCTTC,CATSDLRSTGSNEQFF
TRBD1,TRBV5-4,.,TRBJ1-4,TGTGCCAGCAGCCGAGGGGACAGGGCTAATGAAAAACTGTTTTTT,CASSRGDRANEKLFF
TRBD1,TRBV6-6,.,TRBJ1-1,TGTGCCAGCAGTTTGGGACAGCAGAACACTGAAGCTTTCTTT,CASSLGQQNTEAFF